These 28 T cell receptor beta chains share one sample of origin, sequenced in a study of patients and donors after allogeneic stem cell transplantation. One entry per CDR3 protein results from TCRdb running MiXCR on the RT-PCR reads. The sample lists 900,000 to 1,000,000 distinct CDR3 sequences; more than 15% were seen once. Source material: blood, either unsorted or a sorted T cell fraction (not recorded which). These receptors were collected from a human donor who was either an allogeneic HSCT recipient or a stem cell or donor lymphocyte infusion donor (not recorded which). It is not recorded whose cells these are; they may come from a transplant donor.

This clonotype appeared a few times. The rearrangement uses TRBV29-1 and TRBJ2-6; 7 positions match TRBD1. The CDR3 runs 15 residues. From germline, CDR1 is SQVTM and CDR2 ANQGSEA. The trim removed 6 bases at V and 4 bases at J, leaving 9 bases unmatched. CDR3 DNA: TGCAGCGTCCGGGACAGTCTCTCCGGGGCCAACGTCCTGACTTTC. Protein: CSVRDSLSGANVLTF.

V gene TRBV15 combines with J gene TRBJ1-5; D unresolved. Trimming took off 3 bases at V and 2 bases at J, with 20 bases between the two ends. Germline assignment: CDR1 LNHNV and CDR2 YYDKDF (reference sequence). The CDR3 contains 18 residues. For the CDR3, the DNA is TGTGCCACCAGCAGGACAAGGACCCCCGGAAGGGGCAATCAGCCCCAGCATTTT. The encoded protein is CATSRTRTPGRGNQPQHF.

Only a few counts were recorded for this clonotype. This chain joins TRBV12-3 or TRBV12-4 and TRBJ1-6; no firm D call. The V gene lost 0 bases and the J gene lost 1 base, with 7 bases spanning the gap. This CDR3 has 16 amino acids. The CDR3 is CASSLAAGSYNSPLHF. The CDR3 DNA reads as TGTGCCAGCAGTTTAGCCGCAGGATCCTATAATTCACCCCTCCACTTT.

The chain recombines TRBV4-3 with TRBJ2-7; unclear D gene. The CDR3 contains 17 residues. Between the trimmed V and J ends, which lost 0 bases and 0 bases, there was a span of 15 bases. Germline V gene sequence: CDR1 LGHNA, CDR2 YSLEER. CDR3 in amino acids: CASSQDARGRPSYEQYF. In DNA, the CDR3 is TGCGCCAGCAGCCAAGATGCCCGAGGCAGACCCTCCTACGAGCAGTACTTC.

CDR3 protein: CASSSGPRGDEQYF. The CDR3 bases are TGTGCCAGCAGCTCCGGGCCCCGGGGAGACGAGCAGTACTTC. The chain carries TRBV7-6 and TRBJ2-7; possibly TRBD2 for D (5 bases). V lost 4 bases, J lost 5 bases, and 15 bases lay in between. There are 14 residues in the CDR3. Looked up from germline, CDR1 is SGHVS and CDR2 is FNYEAQ.

This clonotype was seen a few times. The chain combines TRBV9 with TRBJ2-1; 10 bases agree with TRBD2. The V gene end was trimmed by 2 bases and the J gene end by 0 bases; junction bases not matched to a gene: 2. CDR1 SGDLS and CDR2 YYNGEE come from the germline V gene. This CDR3 has 16 amino acids. The CDR3 sequence: CASSVLAGDSYNEQFF. The DNA of the CDR3 is TGTGCCAGCAGCGTCCTAGCGGGGGACTCCTACAATGAGCAGTTCTTC.

CDR3 loop: CASSGGALAKNIQYF. CDR3 nucleotides: TGTGCCAGCAGTGGGGGGGCTCTAGCCAAAAACATTCAGTACTTC. The V gene is TRBV2, the J gene TRBJ2-4, with D tentatively TRBD1 or TRBD2 (6 bases each). This CDR3 has 15 residues. V lost 4 bases to trimming and J lost 0 bases, with 10 bases between them. From germline, CDR1 is SNHLY and CDR2 FYNNEI. The variable domain in full, with the rest retrieved from reference TRBV2 and TRBJ2-4, is EPEVTQTPSHQVTQMGQEVILRCVPISNHLYFYWYRQILGQKVEFLVSFYNNEISEKSEIFDDQFSVERPDGSNFTLKIRSTKLEDSAMYFCASSGGALAKNIQYFGAGTRLSVL.

This clonotype was counted between two and nine times. The rearrangement links TRBV29-1 to TRBJ2-3; tentative D call: TRBD1 (6 bases). Trimming took 5 bases from V and 5 from J, leaving 17 bases between them. Germline CDR1 reads SQVTM; CDR2 reads ANQGSEA. The length of the CDR3 is 14 residues. CDR3 region: CSVLLGAKRDTQYF. CDR3 in DNA: TGCAGCGTTCTTCTGGGGGCGAAACGAGATACGCAGTATTTT.

This sequence joins TRBV6-1 and TRBJ2-7; 10 positions agree with TRBD2. The trim removed 8 bases at V and 3 bases at J, leaving 10 bases unmatched. This CDR3 comprises 15 residues. CDR1 MNHNS and CDR2 SASEGT come from the germline V gene. The CDR3 nucleotides are TGTGCCAGCCCAGGTGGACTAGCGGTACGCTACGAGCAGTACTTC. It is translated as CASPGGLAVRYEQYF.

At least ten counts were recorded for this clonotype. The rearrangement uses TRBV4-2 and TRBJ2-1; 10 bases line up with TRBD2. The J segment lost 6 bases and the V segment lost 0 bases, leaving 5 bases of the junction unmatched. The CDR3 length is 16 residues. CDR1 LGHNA and CDR2 YNFKEQ come from the germline V gene. The CDR3 sequence: CASSQELASGSNEQFF. The DNA of the CDR3 is TGTGCCAGCAGCCAAGAATTGGCTAGCGGGAGCAATGAGCAGTTCTTC.

The V and J genes are TRBV12-3 or TRBV12-4 and TRBJ1-3; 7 bases are a match to TRBD1. The trim removed 6 bases at V and 2 bases at J, leaving 1 base unmatched. The CDR3 has 13 amino acids. CDR3 sequence: CASRTGAGNTIYF. The DNA of the CDR3 is TGTGCCAGCAGAACAGGGGCTGGAAACACCATATATTTT.

The chain is built from TRBV9 and TRBJ1-3; D gene unclear. Trimming cost V 3 bases and J 0 bases, with 13 bases left between them. Germline CDR1 reads SGDLS; CDR2 reads YYNGEE. The CDR3 is 16 amino acids. In nucleotides, the CDR3 is TGTGCCAGCAGCGGTGCGGAAGGGTTCTCTGGAAACACCATATATTTT. Its translation: CASSGAEGFSGNTIYF.

The chain carries TRBV5-1 and TRBJ2-7, with 8 bases identical to TRBD2. The V segment lost 0 bases and the J segment 5 bases; nucleotides outside the gene matches: 7. The germline V gene has CDR1 SGHRS and CDR2 YFSETQ. The CDR3 covers 15 residues. The CDR3 DNA sequence: TGCGCCAGCAGCTTGGCCGGGGGGGGAAGGAACGAGCAGTACTTC. This sequence encodes CASSLAGGGRNEQYF.

This chain joins TRBV24-1 and TRBJ2-2; D uncertain. CDR1 and CDR2 (germline): KGHDR, SFDVKD. The CDR3 is 12 residues long. V dropped 6 bases and J dropped 7 bases, with 8 bases sitting between them. The CDR3 is CATSRPVGELFF. CDR3 DNA sequence: TGTGCCACCAGTCGACCTGTCGGGGAGCTGTTTTTT.

In its sample, this clonotype was seen a few times. This chain uses TRBV5-6 with TRBJ1-5; TRBD1 aligns across 12 bases. V lost 5 bases and J lost 7; bases outside the gene matches: 13. The CDR3 runs to 17 residues. The germline CDR1 and CDR2 sequences are SGHDT and YYEEEE. The DNA for the CDR3 is TGTGCCAGCAGTTCCCGGCCCGGGACAGGGGGCGCGCAGCCCCAGCATTTT. Translating gives CASSSRPGTGGAQPQHF.

Only a few counts were recorded for this clonotype. The rearrangement links TRBV5-5 to TRBJ2-5, with D possibly matching TRBD1 (6 bases). Germline V gene data show CDR1 as SGHKS and CDR2 as YYEKEE (reference sequence). The CDR3 consists of 14 residues. Trimming took off 7 bases at V and 1 base at J, with 14 bases between the two ends. The chain's CDR3 is CASAIGQIQETQYF. The DNA of the CDR3 is TGTGCCAGCGCCATTGGACAGATCCAAGAGACCCAGTACTTC.

This clonotype was recorded a few times. The V call is TRBV5-6, the J call TRBJ1-1, with D possibly matching TRBD1 (5 bases). Germline CDR1 is SGHDT and CDR2 is YYEEEE. This CDR3 is 16 amino acids long. V shed 1 base and J shed 5 bases, with 18 bases lying between them. In DNA form, the CDR3 reads TGTGCCAGCAGCTTGACGGCGGGGCCGGGGAGGACTGAAGCTTTCTTT. Protein: CASSLTAGPGRTEAFF.

J is TRBJ2-1 and V is TRBV29-1; 9 nucleotides align to TRBD1. The ends lost 6 bases at V and 8 bases at J; junction bases unmatched: 11. CDR3 length equals 14 residues. CDR1 and CDR2 (germline): SQVTM, ANQGSEA. CDR3 sequence: CSVEGQGKIDEQFF. CDR3 bases: TGCAGCGTAGAGGGACAGGGTAAGATTGATGAGCAGTTCTTC.

This clonotype was seen a handful of times. The chain joins TRBV9 to TRBJ2-4; D gene uncertain. The CDR3 is 14 amino acids. Germline lookup yields CDR1 SGDLS and CDR2 YYNGEE. V lost 4 bases and J 0 bases, leaving 8 bases between the germline ends. The CDR3 is CASSSRTAKNIQYF. CDR3 DNA sequence: TGTGCCAGCAGCTCACGGACAGCCAAAAACATTCAGTACTTC.

The chain has TRBV20-1 and TRBJ2-7, with TRBD1 matching 7 bases. Trimming removed 4 bases from V and 0 bases from J; junction bases left unmatched: 9. The CDR3 has 15 amino acids. Germline CDR1 DFQATT, CDR2 SNEGSKA (reference sequence). CDR3 nucleotides: TGCAGTGCTATACTACCGACAGGGATCTCCTACGAGCAGTACTTC. It codes for CSAILPTGISYEQYF.

The chain employs TRBV20-1 and TRBJ2-5; 11 nucleotides agree with TRBD2. The germline V gene has CDR1 DFQATT and CDR2 SNEGSKA (reference sequence). The CDR3 has 15 amino acids. V lost 5 bases and J lost 6; bases outside the gene matches: 11. The CDR3 reads CSAAVLAGDLKTQYF. The CDR3 bases are TGCAGTGCTGCCGTACTAGCGGGAGATCTAAAGACCCAGTACTTC.

This clonotype has only a few counts. The chain links TRBV6-1 to TRBJ2-1; D may be TRBD2 (5 bases). The germline V gene has CDR1 MNHNS and CDR2 SASEGT. Trimming left V 6 bases short and J 8 bases short, with 17 bases between. The CDR3 spans 14 residues. The CDR3 nucleotides read TGTGCCAGCAGCAACATGGCGGGTTTCGATGAGCAGTTCTTC. The encoded protein is CASSNMAGFDEQFF.

This chain joins TRBV6-5 and TRBJ1-4; D is perhaps TRBD1 (5 bases). Germline V lookup: CDR1 MNHEY, CDR2 SVGAGI. CDR3 size: 16 residues. V lost 2 bases to trimming and J lost 5 bases, with 15 bases between them. The CDR3 DNA sequence: TGTGCCAGCAGTTACGATCCGGACAACCTAAATGAAAAACTGTTTTTT. It yields the protein CASSYDPDNLNEKLFF.

CDR3 DNA: TGTGCCAGCAGCCAAGGCGGGCTAGCGGGACCCCGAACGGAGACCCAGTACTTC. Protein: CASSQGGLAGPRTETQYF. The chain is built from TRBV9 and TRBJ2-5; 9 nucleotides agree with TRBD2. The germline V gene encodes CDR1 SGDLS and CDR2 YYNGEE. CDR3 length: 18 residues. Losses at the gene ends were 4 bases for V and 5 bases for J; bases not matched to a gene: 18.

This chain connects TRBV7-6 to TRBJ1-1, with 7 bases fitting TRBD1. Looked up from germline, CDR1 is SGHVS and CDR2 is FNYEAQ. The length of the CDR3 is 14 residues. The trim removed 2 bases at V and 8 bases at J, leaving 8 bases unmatched. CDR3 region: CASSLTKTGSEAFF. CDR3 DNA: TGTGCCAGCAGCTTAACCAAGACAGGGAGCGAAGCTTTCTTT.

This clonotype was recorded at least ten times. DNA for the CDR3: TGTGCCAGCAGTTGGGTGGACGGAGGCACCATATATTTT. Protein: CASSWVDGGTIYF. The chain has TRBV12-3 or TRBV12-4 and TRBJ1-3; no firm D call. The CDR3 length is 13 residues. With 4 bases removed from V and 9 bases from J, the gap between germline ends came to 13 bases.

V gene TRBV27 combines with J gene TRBJ2-5; D is unclear. Trimming took 0 bases from V and 4 from J, leaving 12 bases between them. The CDR3 is 15 amino acids. Germline CDR1 reads MNHEY; CDR2 reads SMNVEV (reference sequence). The CDR3 is CASSLSLRPRETQYF. CDR3 sequence (DNA): TGTGCCAGCAGTTTATCGTTAAGACCAAGAGAGACCCAGTACTTC.

V usage is TRBV5-1 and J usage is TRBJ1-1; 7 bases agree with TRBD1. J was trimmed by 8 bases and V by 5 bases; bases with no gene match: 3. CDR1 and CDR2 from the germline V gene are SGHRS and YFSETQ. This CDR3 has 11 amino acids. CDR3: CASRRGQEAFF. DNA of the CDR3: TGCGCCAGCAGACGGGGACAGGAAGCTTTCTTT.